The next 28 T cell receptor beta chains were all read from a single sample in a study of a mutant IDH1 vaccine in newly diagnosed glioma. Generated by immunoSEQ multiplex PCR, the TCRdb table keeps only in-frame clones and is missing some. The profile covers approximately 82,000 clones, with around 83% appearing a single time and 0.7% to 0.95% taken by the ten largest. The time point: week 23, last vaccination. Vaccination comprised doses that each held 300 ug of mutant IDH1 20-mer peptide, plus topical imiquimod. These TCRs are of unknown antigen specificity. The sequenced sample was PBMCs, obtained from a glioma patient whose treatment included an IDH1 peptide vaccine. The receptors were sampled from a woman aged 50 to 60 with glioma.

This sequence joins TRBV7-9 and TRBJ2-5; a weak D match, TRBD1 (6 bases). TRBJ2-7 explains the end of the DNA better; the J call may be wrong. Germline-derived CDR1 and CDR2 are SEHNR and FQNEAQ (reference sequence). This CDR3 has 13 amino acids. The CDR3, as DNA: TGTGCCAGCAGCTTCTTACAGGGCTACGAGCAGTACTTC. As protein: CASSFLQGYEQYF.

The chain carries TRBV30 and TRBJ1-1; D ambiguous. The CDR3 covers 13 residues. CDR1 GTSNPN and CDR2 SVGIG come from the germline V gene (reference sequence). With 2 bases removed from V and 5 bases from J, the gap between germline ends came to 12 bases. DNA of the CDR3: TGTGCCTGGAGTAAAGGTCGTGGGACTGAAGCTTTCTTT. This sequence encodes CAWSKGRGTEAFF.

This clone was detected only a few times. The chain uses TRBV4-1 and TRBJ1-1; D is undetermined. The CDR3 runs to 15 residues. Trimming took 1 base from V and 1 from J, leaving 10 bases between them. Germline values: CDR1 MGHRA, CDR2 YSYEKL. The DNA for the CDR3 is TGCGCCAGCAGCCAAGTCACGACATCGAACACTGAAGCTTTCTTT. This gives the protein CASSQVTTSNTEAFF.

The V gene is TRBV30, the J gene TRBJ1-6, with D possibly matching TRBD1 (6 bases). The germline V gene encodes CDR1 GTSNPN and CDR2 SVGIG (reference sequence). This CDR3 region has 15 residues. Trimming took off 3 bases at V and 7 bases at J, with 16 bases between the two ends. The CDR3 sequence: CAWRIPDSRNSPLHF. As DNA, the CDR3 is TGTGCCTGGAGAATTCCGGACAGTAGGAATTCACCCCTCCACTTT. The full variable domain, completed using reference TRBV30 and TRBJ1-6, is SQTIHQWPATLVQPVGSPLSLECTVEGTSNPNLYWYRQAAGRGLQLLFYSVGIGQISSEVPQNLSASRPQDRQFILSSKKLLLSDSGFYLCAWRIPDSRNSPLHFGNGTRLTVT.

This rearrangement joins TRBV10-1 to TRBJ2-1; D might be TRBD1 or TRBD2, each matching 5 bases. The CDR3 covers 13 residues. Germline lookup yields CDR1 WNHNN and CDR2 SYGVQD (reference sequence). V gave up 4 bases and J gave up 8 bases, with 12 bases separating them. The CDR3 bases are TGCGCCAGCAGTGGGGACCCCTTGTATGAGCAGTTCTTC. Translation gives CASSGDPLYEQFF.

The chain carries TRBV28 and TRBJ2-7; either TRBD1 or TRBD2 may supply D (6 bases each). This CDR3 has 14 residues. Per germline, CDR1 MDHEN and CDR2 SYDVKM. V gave up 7 bases and J gave up 2 bases, with 15 bases separating them. The CDR3 DNA reads as TGTGCCAGCACCCCTAACGGGGGCCCCTACGAGCAGTACTTC. Amino acids: CASTPNGGPYEQYF.

This clone was found once. The rearrangement links TRBV6-1 to TRBJ2-5, with a possible D match to TRBD2 (6 bases). This CDR3 comprises 15 residues. V was clipped by 3 bases and J by 5 bases, with 16 bases between them. Per germline, CDR1 MNHNS and CDR2 SASEGT. CDR3 in DNA: TGTGCCAGCAGTGACTTTGGGGCGGCGGGGGAGACCCAGTACTTC. It is translated as CASSDFGAAGETQYF.

In its sample, this clone was seen a few times. The V gene is TRBV7-2, the J gene TRBJ2-1; D may match TRBD1 or TRBD2 (5 bases each). V lost 1 base and J 7 bases, leaving 11 bases between the germline ends. The CDR3 loop spans 14 amino acids. Germline-derived CDR1 and CDR2 are SGHTA and FQGNSA. CDR3 region: CASSLDGWGNEQFF. The CDR3 bases are TGTGCCAGCAGCTTAGACGGGTGGGGGAATGAGCAGTTCTTC. The variable domain in full, completed from reference TRBV7-2 and TRBJ2-1, reads GAGVSQSPSNKVTEKGKDVELRCDPISGHTALYWYRQSLGQGLEFLIYFQGNSAPDKSGLPSDRFSAERTGGSVSTLTIQRTQQEDSAVYLCASSLDGWGNEQFFGPGTRLTVL.

This clone came up a few times. The chain is built from TRBV9 and TRBJ1-5, with no clear D. The CDR3 totals 14 residues. Between the trimmed V and J ends, which lost 0 bases and 7 bases, there was a span of 11 bases. Germline CDR1 reads SGDLS; CDR2 reads YYNGEE. CDR3 in DNA: TGTGCCAGCAGCGTAGCAGGAGCCGGGCAGCCCCAGCATTTT. This codes for CASSVAGAGQPQHF.

The chain recombines TRBV10-3 with TRBJ2-1, with D perhaps matching TRBD1 (6 bases). Trimming took 6 bases from V and 6 from J, leaving 12 bases between them. Germline V gene lookup returns CDR1 ENHRY and CDR2 SYGVKD. The CDR3 consists of 13 residues. CDR3 region: CAIRLTGGNEQFF. Here the CDR3 DNA reads TGTGCCATCAGGTTGACAGGAGGCAATGAGCAGTTCTTC.

CDR3 in amino acids: CAWSLQERGYTF. CDR3 nucleotides: TGTGCCTGGAGTCTCCAGGAGAGGGGCTACACCTTC. The chain is built from TRBV30 and TRBJ1-2; no definite D call. Germline loops: CDR1 GTSNPN, CDR2 SVGIG (reference sequence). Trimming left V 2 bases short and J 8 bases short, with 12 bases between. The CDR3 is 12 amino acids.

CDR3 region: CASRPRGEGYREQYF. The CDR3 DNA sequence: TGTGCCAGCAGACCACGGGGAGAGGGGTACCGCGAGCAGTACTTC. The rearrangement joins TRBV5-4 to TRBJ2-7; the D call may be TRBD1 or TRBD2 (5 bases each). The CDR3 length is 15 residues. Trimming shortened V by 5 bases and J by 6 bases, and 21 bases separated the two germline ends. The V gene's germline CDR1 is SGHNT and CDR2 YYREEE (reference sequence).

The V and J genes are TRBV13 and TRBJ2-5; TRBD1 agrees at 12 bases. TRBJ2-7 matches the DNA end more closely, so the J call is doubtful. The CDR3 spans 15 residues. Germline V gives CDR1 PRHDT, CDR2 FYEKMQ (reference sequence). Here the CDR3 DNA reads TGTGCCAGCAGCTTGGGACAGGGGGCGTATTACGAGCAGTACTTC. This sequence encodes CASSLGQGAYYEQYF.

V is TRBV27 and J is TRBJ2-2, with unresolved D. Germline-derived CDR1 and CDR2 are MNHEY and SMNVEV (reference sequence). The length of the CDR3 is 14 residues. Deletions cut 4 bases from V and 8 bases from J, with 14 bases between. The CDR3 here is CASSSGLSQGELFF. CDR3 sequence (DNA): TGTGCCAGCAGTTCGGGCCTCTCCCAAGGGGAGCTGTTTTTT.

The chain employs TRBV27 and TRBJ2-7; 7 bases map to TRBD1. This CDR3 spans 13 amino acids. Per the germline V gene, CDR1 is MNHEY and CDR2 is SMNVEV (reference sequence). V shed 8 bases, J shed 6 bases, and the junction held 10 bases outside the gene matches. The CDR3 loop reads CASVGQVRGEQYF. The CDR3 bases are TGTGCCAGCGTAGGACAGGTTCGTGGCGAGCAGTACTTC.

J is TRBJ2-7 and V is TRBV7-3, with 7 nucleotides matching TRBD1. The CDR3 is made up of 18 amino acids. Germline lookup yields CDR1 SGHTA and CDR2 FQGTGA. V trimming: 2 bases; J trimming: 2 bases; junction bases outside the gene matches: 15. The CDR3 reads CASSLQGEGEKIAYEQYF. The CDR3 DNA reads TGTGCCAGCAGCTTACAGGGGGAAGGGGAAAAAATCGCCTACGAGCAGTACTTC.

The chain has TRBV6-5 and TRBJ2-7; D possibly matches TRBD1 or TRBD2 (5 bases each). Germline lookup yields CDR1 MNHEY and CDR2 SVGAGI. The V and J ends lost 0 bases and 3 bases respectively, with 15 bases between them. The CDR3 is 16 residues long. The CDR3 loop reads CASSYSSGQVGYEQYF. The CDR3 bases are TGTGCCAGCAGTTACTCGTCGGGGCAGGTTGGCTACGAGCAGTACTTC.

The sample holds a few counts of this clone. This chain links TRBV5-1 with TRBJ2-5, with D unclear. CDR1 SGHRS and CDR2 YFSETQ come from the germline V gene. The CDR3 is made up of 12 amino acids. Deletions cut 0 bases from V and 3 bases from J, with 3 bases between. The DNA of the CDR3 is TGCGCCAGCAGCTTGGGGGAAGAGACCCAGTACTTC. This encodes CASSLGEETQYF. Looking up the rest from reference TRBV5-1 and TRBJ2-5 gives the full variable domain: KAGVTQTPRYLIKTRGQQVTLSCSPISGHRSVSWYQQTPGQGLQFLFEYFSETQRNKGNFPGRFSGRQFSNSRSEMNVSTLELGDSALYLCASSLGEETQYFGPGTRLLVL.

The chain uses TRBV19 and TRBJ1-5, with TRBD1 identical over 8 bases. The CDR3 is 17 residues long. CDR1 is LNHDA, CDR2 SQIVND, per germline (reference sequence). After removal of 4 bases from V and 3 bases from J, the junction contained 11 bases not matched to a gene. The chain's CDR3 is CASSTGQGRLDNQPQHF. The CDR3 DNA sequence: TGTGCCAGTAGTACCGGACAGGGAAGGTTGGACAATCAGCCCCAGCATTTT.

The sample holds one count of this clone. V gene TRBV27 combines with J gene TRBJ2-1; 9 nucleotides agree with TRBD2. The CDR3 length is 15 residues. J gave up 10 bases and V 2 bases, and 9 bases lay outside the gene matches. Germline V lookup: CDR1 MNHEY, CDR2 SMNVEV (reference sequence). CDR3 region: CASSLAGGPAWEQFF. In nucleotides, the CDR3 is TGTGCCAGCAGTTTAGCGGGAGGGCCTGCATGGGAGCAGTTCTTC.

This chain joins TRBV16 and TRBJ1-5, with 8 positions matching TRBD1. Germline V gives CDR1 KGHSY, CDR2 FQNENV. The junction had 6 bases not matched to a gene; V was cut back by 4 bases and J by 7 bases. The CDR3 has 14 amino acids. CDR3 loop: CASSPRTGQQPQHF. The CDR3 nucleotides read TGTGCCAGCAGCCCGAGGACAGGGCAGCAGCCCCAGCATTTT.

V usage is TRBV2 and J usage is TRBJ1-1, with D perhaps TRBD1 (5 bases). The V and J ends lost 3 bases and 7 bases respectively, with 15 bases between them. Germline values: CDR1 SNHLY, CDR2 FYNNEI. The CDR3 covers 14 residues. CDR3 residues: CASSDLVGGVEAFF. In nucleotides, the CDR3 is TGTGCCAGCAGTGACCTCGTTGGAGGGGTTGAAGCTTTCTTT.

This clone has a single count. This chain links TRBV7-3 with TRBJ2-3; 10 bases agree with TRBD2. CDR3 size: 15 residues. CDR1 and CDR2 (germline): SGHTA, FQGTGA. V dropped 5 bases and J dropped 7; count of bases not matched to a gene: 9. The CDR3 sequence is CASSPLAGVTNTQYF. In nucleotides, the CDR3 is TGTGCCAGCAGCCCCCTAGCGGGAGTGACGAATACGCAGTATTTT.

This clone came up once. The chain employs TRBV5-1 and TRBJ1-5, with D perhaps matching TRBD1 (5 bases). V was shortened by 0 bases and J by 6 bases, with 13 bases between the two germline ends. Germline lookup yields CDR1 SGHRS and CDR2 YFSETQ. This CDR3 has 15 residues. CDR3 DNA: TGCGCCAGCAGCTTGGACGGGACTCGAGGTCAGCCCCAGCATTTT. Translation gives CASSLDGTRGQPQHF.

The rearrangement links TRBV7-9 to TRBJ1-4; D gene uncertain. Germline V gene lookup returns CDR1 SEHNR and CDR2 FQNEAQ (reference sequence). Between the trimmed V and J ends, which lost 4 bases and 0 bases, there was a span of 9 bases. This CDR3 contains 15 residues. The CDR3 here is CASSSYSTTNEKLFF. DNA for the CDR3: TGTGCCAGCAGCTCTTACTCCACAACTAATGAAAAACTGTTTTTT.

The genes are TRBV4-1 and TRBJ2-1; TRBD2 matches 8 bases. In germline, CDR1 is MGHRA, CDR2 YSYEKL. V lost 3 bases, J lost 5 bases, and 9 bases stayed unmatched. CDR3 length: 16 residues. The CDR3 sequence is CASSQTLAGPNNEQFF. CDR3 sequence (DNA): TGCGCCAGCAGCCAGACCTTAGCGGGACCCAACAATGAGCAGTTCTTC.

The gene calls are TRBV9 and TRBJ2-7; 8 nucleotides match TRBD1. The CDR3 is 18 residues long. Germline CDR1 SGDLS, CDR2 YYNGEE. V shed 0 bases, J shed 4 bases, and the junction held 15 bases outside the gene matches. The CDR3 spells CASSVVHVGQGIRYEQYF. Here the CDR3 DNA reads TGTGCCAGCAGCGTAGTTCATGTAGGACAGGGTATTCGGTACGAGCAGTACTTC.

The chain employs TRBV5-1 and TRBJ1-3; no firm D call. V dropped 0 bases and J dropped 1 base, with 5 bases sitting between them. This CDR3 is 14 amino acids long. Per germline, CDR1 SGHRS and CDR2 YFSETQ. CDR3 amino acids: CASSLDFSGNTIYF. DNA of the CDR3: TGCGCCAGCAGCTTGGACTTTTCTGGAAACACCATATATTTT.